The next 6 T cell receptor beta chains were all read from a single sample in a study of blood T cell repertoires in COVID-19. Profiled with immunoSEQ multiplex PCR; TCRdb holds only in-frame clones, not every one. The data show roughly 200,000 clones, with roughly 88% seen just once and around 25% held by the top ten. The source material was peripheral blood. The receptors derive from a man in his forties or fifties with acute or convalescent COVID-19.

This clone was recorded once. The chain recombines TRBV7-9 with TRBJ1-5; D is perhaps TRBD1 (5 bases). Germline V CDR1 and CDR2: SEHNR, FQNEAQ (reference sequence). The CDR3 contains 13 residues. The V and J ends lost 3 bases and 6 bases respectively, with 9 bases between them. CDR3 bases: TGTGCCAGCAGCTTGACAGATAGTCAGCCCCAGCATTTT. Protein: CASSLTDSQPQHF.

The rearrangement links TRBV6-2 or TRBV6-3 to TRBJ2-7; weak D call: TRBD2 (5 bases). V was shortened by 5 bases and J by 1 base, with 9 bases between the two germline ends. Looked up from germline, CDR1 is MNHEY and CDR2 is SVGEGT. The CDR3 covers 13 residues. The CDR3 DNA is TGTGCCAGCAGTGATCGGGGTTCCTACGAGCAGTACTTC. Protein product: CASSDRGSYEQYF.

As DNA, the CDR3 is TGTGCCAGCAGCGAGGGGACAGAAACTAGAGATAAGTACTACGAGCAGTACTTC. Its protein product is CASSEGTETRDKYYEQYF. The genes are TRBV9 and TRBJ2-7; TRBD1 agrees at 7 bases. The junction had 18 bases not matched to a gene; V was cut back by 3 bases and J by 3 bases. This CDR3 comprises 18 residues. Per germline, CDR1 SGDLS and CDR2 YYNGEE.

CDR3 sequence (DNA): TGTGCCAGCTCAAGCTCGTTCGCGGGCCTAACCTCCTACGAGCAGTACTTC. This sequence encodes CASSSSFAGLTSYEQYF. The chain recombines TRBV18 with TRBJ2-7, with a possible D match to TRBD2 (5 bases). CDR1 KGHSH and CDR2 LQKENI come from the germline V gene. V dropped 5 bases and J dropped 0 bases, with 20 bases sitting between them. CDR3 size: 17 residues. The full variable domain, with the rest looked up from reference TRBV18 and TRBJ2-7, is NAGVMQNPRHLVRRRGQEARLRCSPMKGHSHVYWYRQLPEEGLKFMVYLQKENIIDESGMPKERFSAEFPKEGPSILRIQQVVRGDSAAYFCASSSSFAGLTSYEQYFGPGTRLTVT.

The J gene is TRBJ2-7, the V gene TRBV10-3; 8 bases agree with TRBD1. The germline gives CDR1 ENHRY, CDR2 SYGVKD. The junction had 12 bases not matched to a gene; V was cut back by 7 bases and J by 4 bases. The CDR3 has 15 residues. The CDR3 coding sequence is TGTGCCATCACCCGGACAGGGTCTAGCAGTTACGAGCAGTACTTC. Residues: CAITRTGSSSYEQYF.

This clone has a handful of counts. The CDR3 loop is CSVEWYVRDEQYF. The CDR3 DNA sequence: TGCAGCGTTGAATGGTACGTCCGCGACGAGCAGTACTTC. The V call is TRBV29-1, the J call TRBJ2-7, with unresolved D. Trimming removed 2 bases from V and 5 bases from J, with 13 bases in between. The CDR3 extends over 13 amino acids. The germline gives CDR1 SQVTM, CDR2 ANQGSEA.